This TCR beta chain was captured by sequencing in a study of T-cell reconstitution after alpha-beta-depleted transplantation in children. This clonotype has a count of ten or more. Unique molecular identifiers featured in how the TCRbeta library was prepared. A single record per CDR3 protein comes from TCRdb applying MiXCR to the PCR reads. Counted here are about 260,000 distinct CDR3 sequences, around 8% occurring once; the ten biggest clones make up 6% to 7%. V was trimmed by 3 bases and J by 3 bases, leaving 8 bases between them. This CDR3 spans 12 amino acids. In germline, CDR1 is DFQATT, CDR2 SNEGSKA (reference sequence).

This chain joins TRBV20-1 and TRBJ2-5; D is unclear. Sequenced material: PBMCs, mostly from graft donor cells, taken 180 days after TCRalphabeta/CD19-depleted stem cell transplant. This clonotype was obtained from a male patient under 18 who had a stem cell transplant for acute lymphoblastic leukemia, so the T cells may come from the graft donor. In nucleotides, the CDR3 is TGCAGTGCTAGTCCAGCGAAAGAGACCCAGTACTTC. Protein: CSASPAKETQYF.